This TCR beta chain originates from a study of blood T cells in healthy people across ages (dated by TCRdb to about 2015). About the full investigation: In model experiments, template switching captured about one uniquely barcoded TCR beta cDNA molecule for every two T cells. Using the same blood draw, the study looked at two additional independent replicas of 1 million unique cDNA reads for two donors, one aged 18 to 30 and the other aged 80 or older. Using deep sequencing normalized with unique cDNA molecular identifiers, the study measured how TCR beta repertoire diversity changes with age. The donors were divided into four age groups: young (average roughly 15 years), middle-aged (about 39), aged (approximately 62) and long-lived (82). What the research found in general, with its limitations: Because the CMV infection status of the donors was unknown, age-related changes in expanded clonotypes may potentially have been confounded. A strong correlation was found between observed TCR beta diversity and the percentage of naive T cells measured by flow cytometry. Estimates of total diversity from one million sequenced T cells were regarded as lower bounds and underestimates. Since profiling was done on bulk unsorted PBMCs, naive and antigen-experienced compartments could not be conclusively compared. Observed TCR beta diversity per million T cells fell roughly linearly with age, and a significant reduction was already apparent by age around 44. Compared with the aged group, the long-lived group had more naive CD4+ T cells, fewer expanded clones and increased TCR diversity, a pattern suggesting age selection.

As for this clonotype: This receptor's antigen is unknown. Just one base apart from a much larger clone, this may be a read error.

Systemically healthy Caucasian individuals from Russia, 39 in total and aged about 6 to 90 years, were included as donors. Each donor gave around 9 milliliters of peripheral blood, collected into EDTA-treated Vacutainer tubes. Ficoll-Paque density-gradient centrifugation was used to isolate PBMCs, with at least 7 million per sample. Total RNA was extracted from PBMCs with Trizol reagent, with at least 6 micrograms obtained per sample. Naive CD45RAhigh/CD27high T cell percentages were measured by flow cytometry on a PBMC aliquot from every donor. The method behind the library was 5' RACE. TCRdb shows the sequencer as Illumina HiSeq 2500. A second roughly 7 to 11 cycle PCR used a sample-barcoded 5' primer and a J-beta primer mix. A unique molecular identifier was introduced onto each TCR beta cDNA molecule by a template-switch 5' adaptor carrying 12 random nucleotides. Each sample yielded at least 2.5 million CDR3-containing paired-end reads. First-strand cDNA was synthesized from all RNA with the Mint cDNA synthesis kit, primed by a TRBC-specific oligonucleotide. After uracil-DNA glycosylase treatment, a first 18-cycle PCR used universal primers M1SS and BC2_uni_R on all cDNA. In the authors' own workflow: For normalization, 1 million high-quality reads were randomly selected from each sample, with every read carrying a distinct molecular identifier. Reads sharing molecular identifiers were discarded rather than binned into consensus sequences. CDR3 identification, clonotype clustering and error correction used MiTCR with a Q25 quality threshold and the strictest error-elimination algorithm. A nonparametric unseen species model with Euler transformation was used to estimate a lower bound on total TCR beta diversity. TCRdb reran the public reads through fastp at Q25 and MiXCR, keeping productive beta chains. Each record represents a unique CDR3 protein, reported with the most common genes and DNA among its rows. These V and J calls originate from TCRdb's pipeline instead of the authors' own analysis. In this sample the table shows some 760,000 distinct CDR3 sequences, 20% to 25% of which occur a single time. Approximately 4% of the sample rests with the top ten.

The germline V gene sets CDR1 to SGHRS and CDR2 to YFSETQ. V has 0 bases trimmed and J has 8 bases trimmed; junction bases matching no gene number 2. Counted from cysteine to phenylalanine, this CDR3 has 14 amino acids. Kept here is only the CDR3 DNA, which spans 42 bases and is read in frame from base 1. Another study also made use of these data, one on T cells of mothers and their children. The second study also describes: Nine systemically healthy Caucasian individuals, comprising three mothers and their six children, were included as donors. cDNA synthesis used all of the extracted RNA, with approximately 1.4 ug of RNA in each 15 ul reaction. Sample barcodes and 2-4 random nucleotides were added via the M1S primer in the second PCR. More than 8.5 million TCR beta CDR3 reads were obtained from each mother, and about 3 million reads were obtained from each child. TCR recombination output is similarly shaped by thymic selection in related and unrelated pairs, with a minor effect exerted by inherited differences. Related mother-child pairs always showed normalized repertoire overlap that was slightly higher than in unrelated mother-child pairs, though the difference was never significant. With a sensitivity of roughly 93 clones per million clonotypes, no persistent microchimeric T cell clones were detected. The study used deep NGS to compare TCR beta repertoires of mothers and children, seeking features distinguishing related mother-child pairs from unrelated individuals. Mothers averaged around 40 +/- 4 years of age and children averaged about 10 +/- 4 years. After adapters were ligated using NEBNext reagents, the libraries underwent 100+100 nt paired-end sequencing on an Illumina HiSeq 2000. To avoid cross-contamination, the mother libraries and the child libraries were prepared a month apart and sequenced in separate runs. For each donor, between about 500,000 and 2,200,000 distinct TCR beta clonotypes were identified. Naive TCR beta clonotypes were estimated from low-frequency clonotypes matched to each donor's FACS-determined naive share, without sorting.

Material for sequencing was blood. This clonotype was sampled from a boy aged 10-17 years in good health. The chain uses TRBV5-1 and TRBJ1-6, and TRBD1 aligns with 7 junction nucleotides. For the CDR3, the sequence is CASSLDRGDSPLHF. The nucleotide sequence reads as follows: TGCGCCAGCAGCTTGGACAGGGGTGATTCACCCCTCCACTTT.